This TCR beta chain was found in a study of radiotherapy plus CTLA-4 blockade in lung cancer. General study findings and limits: Best predicting response, reportedly, were early blood T cell clone dynamics, with interferon-beta. Blood-borne expansion of tumor-derived TCR clones followed radiotherapy plus ipilimumab.

Method: immunoSEQ multiplex PCR; TCRdb's copy keeps in-frame clones and lacks some. Here the sample spans about 94,000 clones, roughly 80% being singletons. Details on this clone: What it recognizes is unknown.

Germline-derived CDR1 and CDR2 are MNHEY and SVGAGI. This CDR3 spans 15 amino acids. The V segment lost 1 base and the J segment 5 bases; nucleotides outside the gene matches: 7. The starting material was peripheral blood, obtained from a patient treated with radiotherapy plus ipilimumab. This clonotype was obtained from a human donor with non-small cell lung cancer that progressed on radiotherapy plus ipilimumab. This chain connects TRBV6-5 to TRBJ1-1; TRBD1 agrees at 7 bases. In DNA, the CDR3 is TGTGCCAGCAGTTACTTACCAGGGGGATTGACTGAAGCTTTCTTT. Amino acids: CASSYLPGGLTEAFF.